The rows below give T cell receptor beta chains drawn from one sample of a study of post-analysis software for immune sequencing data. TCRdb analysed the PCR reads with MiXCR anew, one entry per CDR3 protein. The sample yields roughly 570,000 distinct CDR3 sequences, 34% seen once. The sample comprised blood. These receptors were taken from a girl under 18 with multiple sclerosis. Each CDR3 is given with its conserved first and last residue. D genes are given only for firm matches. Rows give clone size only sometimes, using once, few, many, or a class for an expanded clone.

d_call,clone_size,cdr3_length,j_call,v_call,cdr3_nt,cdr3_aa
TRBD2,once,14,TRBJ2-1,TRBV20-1,TGCAGTGCTAGATCCTGGACTAGCGGGGGGTCTAAGTTCTTC,CSARSWTSGGSKFF
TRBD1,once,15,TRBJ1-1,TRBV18,TGTGCCAGCTCACAGTCGGGACAGGGCTTCACTGAAGCTTTCTTT,CASSQSGQGFTEAFF
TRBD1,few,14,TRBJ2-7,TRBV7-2,TGTGCCAGCAGCTTCCCGGGACAGACCTACGAGCAGTACTTC,CASSFPGQTYEQYF
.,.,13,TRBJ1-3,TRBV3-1,TGTGCCAGCAGCCAAGACGCCGGAAACACCATATATTTT,CASSQDAGNTIYF
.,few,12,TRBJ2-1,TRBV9,TGTGCCAACCCCTCCCCGGATCCTGAGCAGTTCTTC,CANPSPDPEQFF
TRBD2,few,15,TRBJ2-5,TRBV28,TGTGCCAGCAGTCCCCAATCGGGGGGCCAAGAGACCCAGTACTTC,CASSPQSGGQETQYF
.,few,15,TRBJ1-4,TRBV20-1,TGCAGTGCTAGTTCCCCCGCGGGGACTAATGAAAAACTGTTTTTT,CSASSPAGTNEKLFF
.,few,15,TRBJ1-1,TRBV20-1,TGCAGTGCTAGACCTTTAACAGGGATGGACACTGAAGCTTTCTTT,CSARPLTGMDTEAFF
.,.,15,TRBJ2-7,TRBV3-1,TGTGCCAGCAGCCAAGATCCCGGGCTTTCCAATGAGCAGTACTTC,CASSQDPGLSNEQYF
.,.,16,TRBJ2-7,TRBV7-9,TGTGCCAGCAGCTCGAGGGGCGGGGTAATATCCTACGAGCAGTACTTC,CASSSRGGVISYEQYF
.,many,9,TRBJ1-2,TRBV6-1,TGTGCCAGCAACTATGGCTACACCTTC,CASNYGYTF
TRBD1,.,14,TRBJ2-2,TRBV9,TGTGCCAGCAGCGCCGGACAGGTCGCCGGGGAGCTGTTTTTT,CASSAGQVAGELFF
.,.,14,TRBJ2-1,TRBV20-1,TGCAGTGCTAGACTGGCGGAGAAAAACAATGAGCAGTTCTTC,CSARLAEKNNEQFF
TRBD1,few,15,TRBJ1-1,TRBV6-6,TGTGCCAGCAGGAAAACAGGGGAGCCGAACACTGAAGCTTTCTTT,CASRKTGEPNTEAFF
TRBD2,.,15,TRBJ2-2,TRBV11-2,TGTGCCAGCAGCATAGGAGGACTAGGGTCCGGGGAGCGGTTTTTT,CASSIGGLGSGERFF
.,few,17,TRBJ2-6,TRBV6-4,TGTGCCAGCAGTGACTATGACAGCTCCTCTGGGGCCAACGTCCTGACTTTC,CASSDYDSSSGANVLTF
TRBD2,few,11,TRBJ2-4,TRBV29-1,TGCAGCGGAACGGGGGGTAACATTCAGTACTTC,CSGTGGNIQYF
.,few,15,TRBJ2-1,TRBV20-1,TGCAGTGCTGAACAGGACTTACCGTTTGACAATGAGCAGTTCTTC,CSAEQDLPFDNEQFF
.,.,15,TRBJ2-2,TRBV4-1,TGCGCCAGCAGCCAAGTGGGGGGGAACACCGGGGAGCTGTTTTTT,CASSQVGGNTGELFF
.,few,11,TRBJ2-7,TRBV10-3,TGTGCCATCAGTGAAGGACGGGAGCAGTACTTC,CAISEGREQYF
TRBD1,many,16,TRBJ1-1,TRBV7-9,TGTGCCAGCAGCTTGCCGACAGGGGCTCTGAACACTGAAGCTTTCTTT,CASSLPTGALNTEAFF
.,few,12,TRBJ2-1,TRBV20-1,TGCAGTGCGATTCCCAGGGGTATTGAGCAGTTCTTC,CSAIPRGIEQFF
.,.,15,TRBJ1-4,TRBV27,TGTGCCAGCTCTCCCGAGGGGACAACTAATGAAAAACTGTTTTTT,CASSPEGTTNEKLFF
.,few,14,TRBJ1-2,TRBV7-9,TGTGCCAGCAACATAGGGGATTCTAACTATGGCTACACCTTC,CASNIGDSNYGYTF
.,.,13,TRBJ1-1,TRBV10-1,TGCGCCAGCAGTGTCGTGCCGAACACTGAAGCTTTCTTT,CASSVVPNTEAFF
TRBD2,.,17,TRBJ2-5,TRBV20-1,TGCAGTGCTGGGCTGGACTCGGGACTAGCGGGCAGGGAGACCCAGTACTTC,CSAGLDSGLAGRETQYF
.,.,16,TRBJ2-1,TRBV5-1,TGCGCCAGCAGCTTCTCTAGCCCGTCGCCGGGGAATGAGCAGTTCTTC,CASSFSSPSPGNEQFF
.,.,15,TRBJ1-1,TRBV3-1,TGTGCCAGCAGCCCTCGCGGGGTGATATTGTCTGAAGCTTTCTTT,CASSPRGVILSEAFF
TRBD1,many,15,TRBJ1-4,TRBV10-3,TGTGCCATCAGCGCTGACAGGGCAACTAATGAAAAACTGTTTTTT,CAISADRATNEKLFF
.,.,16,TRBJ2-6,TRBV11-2,TGTGCCAGCAGCATTCGACCGCCCTCTGGGGCCAACGTCCTGACTTTC,CASSIRPPSGANVLTF
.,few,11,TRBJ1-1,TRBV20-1,TGCAGTGCTCCAGTTAACACTGAAGCTTTCTTT,CSAPVNTEAFF
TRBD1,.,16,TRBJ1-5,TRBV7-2,TGTGCCAGCAGCCCCCCGGACAGGGGCTTAAATCAGCCCCAGCATTTT,CASSPPDRGLNQPQHF
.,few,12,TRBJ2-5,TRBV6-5,TGTGCCAGCAGTCGTAGGGTGGGGACCCAGTACTTC,CASSRRVGTQYF
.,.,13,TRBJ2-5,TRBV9,TGTGCCAGCAGCGCTAATGTTAAAGAGACCCAGTACTTC,CASSANVKETQYF
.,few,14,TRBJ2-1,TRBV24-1,TGTGCCACCAGTGATTTGGAGTTCCCTAATGAGCAGTTCTTC,CATSDLEFPNEQFF
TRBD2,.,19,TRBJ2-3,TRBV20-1,TGCAGTGCTAGAGCCTATAGCGGGGGCTCGACCCCTAGCACAGATACGCAGTATTTT,CSARAYSGGSTPSTDTQYF
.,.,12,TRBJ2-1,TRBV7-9,TGTGCCAGCAGCTCGGATGTCAATGAGCAGTTCTTC,CASSSDVNEQFF
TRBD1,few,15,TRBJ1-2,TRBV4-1,TGCGCCAGCAGCCAACCCACAGGGGGCCCGAATGGCTACACCTTC,CASSQPTGGPNGYTF
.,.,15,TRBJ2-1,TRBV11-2,TGTGCCAGCAGCCCCTCACCCGGGTTTTACAATGAGCAGTTCTTC,CASSPSPGFYNEQFF
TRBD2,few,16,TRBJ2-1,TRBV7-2,TGTGCCAGCAGCCCAGCGGGGGGGCCGACCTACAATGAGCAGTTCTTC,CASSPAGGPTYNEQFF
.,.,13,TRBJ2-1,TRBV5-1,TGCGCCAGCAGCTTGGACGTATACAATGAGCAGTTCTTC,CASSLDVYNEQFF
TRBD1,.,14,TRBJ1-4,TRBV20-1,TGTAGTGCTAGAGGGCACAGGGGGCAAGAAAAACTGTTTTTT,CSARGHRGQEKLFF
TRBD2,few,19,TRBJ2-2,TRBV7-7,TGTGCCAGCAGCTCCCCTAGCGGGGGGGCCTTATCGAACACCGGGGAGCTGTTTTTT,CASSSPSGGALSNTGELFF
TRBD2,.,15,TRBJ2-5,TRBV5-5,TGTGCCAGCAGCCTCGGGACTACCGTCCAAGAGACCCAGTACTTC,CASSLGTTVQETQYF
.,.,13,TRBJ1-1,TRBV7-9,TGTGCCAGCACCTCGACAGGAGGTACTGAAGCTTTCTTT,CASTSTGGTEAFF
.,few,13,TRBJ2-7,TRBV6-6,TGTGCCAGCAGCCGGACGGAATTCTCCGAGCAGTACTTC,CASSRTEFSEQYF
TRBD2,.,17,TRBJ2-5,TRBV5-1,TGCGCCAGCAGCTTGACCGGGGGGGTATTTCCCCAAGAGACCCAGTACTTC,CASSLTGGVFPQETQYF
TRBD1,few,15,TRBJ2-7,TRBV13,TGTGCCAGCAGCTTAGTGGGGACAGGGGCCTACGAGCAGTACTTC,CASSLVGTGAYEQYF
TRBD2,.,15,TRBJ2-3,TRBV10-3,TGTGCCAGCAGTGTTACGGCGGGAGACACAGATACGCAGTATTTT,CASSVTAGDTDTQYF
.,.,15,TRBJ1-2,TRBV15,TGTGCCACCAGCAGTTTGCCCGGGGACCTTTATGGCTACACCTTC,CATSSLPGDLYGYTF
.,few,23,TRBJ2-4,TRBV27,TGTGCCAGCAGTTTATTACTTCGGTTTCCTGGGGGAACCGTACCGCTAGCCAAAAACATTCAGTACTTC,CASSLLLRFPGGTVPLAKNIQYF
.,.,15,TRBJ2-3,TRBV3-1,TGTGCCAGCAGCCCCGGGGACTCAACCACAGATACGCAGTATTTT,CASSPGDSTTDTQYF
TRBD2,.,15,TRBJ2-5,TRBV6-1,TGTGCCAGCAGTGAACTAGCGGGGGGGCCAGAGACCCAGTACTTC,CASSELAGGPETQYF
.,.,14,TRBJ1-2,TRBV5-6,TGTGCCAGCAGCTTGAACGGGGTCGACTATGGCTACACCTTC,CASSLNGVDYGYTF